This is a list of T cell receptor beta chains from one sample in a study of shared clonotypes between healthy human individuals. Method: immunoSEQ multiplex PCR; TCRdb's copy keeps in-frame clones and lacks some. The top ten clones hold more than 1.5% of a sample with about 2.1 million clones, about 93% of them seen once. Sequences were obtained from naive CD8+ T cells from PBMCs. Every receptor here comes from a man aged 18 to 30 in good health. Some clones in this sample may be carry-over from other donors' samples. Each CDR3 is given with its conserved first and last residue. Fields, in order: CDR3 protein, CDR3 DNA, V gene, D gene, J gene, clone size. D genes are given only for firm matches. Not every row has a clone size; where given, it reads once, few, many or a size class.

CASSLLSGSNNEQFF | TGCGCCAGCAGCTTGCTGAGCGGGAGTAACAATGAGCAGTTCTTC | TRBV5-1 | TRBD2 | TRBJ2-1 | NA
CASGTREGSSYEQYF | TGTGCCAGCGGAACCCGTGAGGGGAGCTCCTACGAGCAGTACTTC | TRBV7-8 | NA | TRBJ2-7 | NA
CASSYAGNYGYTF | TGTGCCAGCAGTTACGCAGGCAACTATGGCTACACCTTC | TRBV28 | NA | TRBJ1-2 | NA
CASSFSAGGPYEQYF | TGTGCCAGCAGTTTTTCGGCGGGAGGGCCGTACGAGCAGTACTTC | TRBV27 | TRBD2 | TRBJ2-7 | NA
CASSLIPAGSTEAFF | TGTGCCAGCAGTCTTATCCCAGCCGGGAGCACTGAAGCTTTCTTT | TRBV27 | NA | TRBJ1-1 | NA
CASSYRGPGNTIYF | TGTGCCAGCAGTTACCGTGGGCCTGGAAACACCATATATTTT | TRBV6-5 | NA | TRBJ1-3 | NA
CASSLAQGQAYEQYF | TGTGCCAGCAGCTTAGCGCAGGGACAGGCCTACGAGCAGTACTTC | TRBV7-9 | TRBD1 | TRBJ2-7 | once
CATSWDRQAMAYEQYF | TGTGCCACCAGCTGGGACAGGCAGGCAATGGCCTACGAGCAGTACTTC | TRBV15 | TRBD1 | TRBJ2-7 | NA
CAWSVQGDQPQHF | TGTGCCTGGAGTGTTCAGGGGGATCAGCCCCAGCATTTT | TRBV30 | TRBD1 | TRBJ1-5 | few
CASSLVVADSAQYF | TGTGCCAGCAGCTTGGTGGTAGCCGATTCTGCGCAGTATTTT | TRBV5-4 | NA | TRBJ2-3 | once
CALEVLQGSPLHF | TGTGCTCTGGAAGTACTTCAGGGTTCACCCCTCCACTTT | TRBV30 | NA | TRBJ1-6 | NA
CASRGGNQPQHF | TGTGCCAGCCGGGGGGGCAATCAGCCCCAGCATTTT | TRBV12-1 | NA | TRBJ1-5 | NA
CASSHGQGTHEQYF | TGTGCCAGCAGCCACGGACAGGGGACCCACGAGCAGTACTTC | TRBV28 | TRBD1 | TRBJ2-7 | NA